Following are 9 T cell receptor beta chains from one sample sequenced in a study of immune evolution from preneoplasia to lung adenocarcinoma. Clones were sequenced by immunoSEQ multiplex PCR, and TCRdb holds only the in-frame ones, with some missing. The sample contains several thousand clones, 70% to 80% of which appear only once. The sequencing sample was made of FFPE minimally invasive lung adenocarcinoma tissue. The receptors shown here come from a person aged 55-79 years with lung adenocarcinoma.

This clone was observed a handful of times. The chain has TRBV28 and TRBJ2-5, with 7 nucleotides matching TRBD2. Germline V gene lookup returns CDR1 MDHEN and CDR2 SYDVKM. This CDR3 has 20 residues. Unmatched junction bases numbered 22, after V lost 1 base and J lost 5 bases. The DNA for the CDR3 is TGTGCCAGCAGTTTATCGGTTGTGGGGCAGGGAGGGTGGGGACGCGAGACCCAGTACTTC. Its translation is CASSLSVVGQGGWGRETQYF.

The rearrangement uses TRBV11-2 and TRBJ2-1, with 14 bases fitting TRBD2. After removal of 3 bases from V and 9 bases from J, the junction contained 4 bases not matched to a gene. The germline gives CDR1 SGHAT, CDR2 FQNNGV. The CDR3 is 15 residues long. The CDR3 sequence: CASSFSGTSGSEQFF. CDR3 bases: TGTGCCAGCAGCTTTTCCGGGACTAGCGGGAGTGAGCAGTTCTTC.

Worth noting for this clone: Sequence at one end of the junction differs from germline and may be a read error. In nucleotides, the CDR3 is TGTGCCAGCAGTCCCCTGAACTACGAGCAGTGCTTC. It specifies CASSPLNYEQCF. The V call is TRBV6-6, the J call TRBJ2-7; D is uncertain. The CDR3 is 12 amino acids. Germline V gene data show CDR1 as MNHNY and CDR2 as SVGAGI (reference sequence).

The V and J genes are TRBV6-6 and TRBJ2-5; D is unclear. With the DNA end fitting TRBJ2-7 better, the J assignment may be wrong. The CDR3 runs 12 residues. The V gene's germline CDR1 is MNHNY and CDR2 SVGAGI (reference sequence). Here the CDR3 reads CASSPLNYEQYF. The CDR3 DNA follows: TGTGCCAGCAGTCCCCTGAACTACGAGCAGTACTTC.

The chain recombines TRBV4-1 with TRBJ2-7, with 9 nucleotides matching TRBD2. The trim removed 0 bases at V and 3 bases at J, leaving 9 bases unmatched. Per the germline V gene, CDR1 is MGHRA and CDR2 is YSYEKL. The CDR3 extends over 17 amino acids. As DNA, the CDR3 is TGCGCCAGCAGCCAAGATTATCGGGTAGCGGGAGACTACGAGCAGTACTTC. This translates into CASSQDYRVAGDYEQYF.

V usage is TRBV7-9 and J usage is TRBJ2-4; either TRBD1 or TRBD2 may fit D (6 bases each). V lost 5 bases, J lost 6 bases, and 14 bases lay in between. CDR1 and CDR2 from the germline V gene are SEHNR and FQNEAQ (reference sequence). The CDR3 extends over 14 amino acids. The CDR3 bases are TGTGCCAGCAGCCTATCAGGGGAGGCAAACATTCAGTACTTC. It codes for CASSLSGEANIQYF.

This sequence joins TRBV7-6 and TRBJ2-7; D might be TRBD2 (6 bases). The CDR3 runs to 14 residues. V dropped 7 bases and J dropped 5 bases, with 18 bases sitting between them. The germline gives CDR1 SGHVS, CDR2 FNYEAQ. The CDR3 is CASTSGEGSNEQYF. The CDR3 DNA reads as TGTGCCAGCACCTCGGGGGAAGGTTCAAACGAGCAGTACTTC.

The chain is built from TRBV30 and TRBJ1-1; no reliable D call. Germline loops: CDR1 GTSNPN, CDR2 SVGIG (reference sequence). V was clipped by 6 bases and J by 7 bases, with 15 bases between them. The CDR3 is 12 residues long. The CDR3 region is CACCDEDIEAFF. For the CDR3, the DNA is TGTGCCTGCTGCGACGAGGATATTGAAGCTTTCTTT.

The chain recombines TRBV19 with TRBJ2-5; D is tentatively TRBD1 or TRBD2 (5 bases each). Trimming cost V 4 bases and J 5 bases, with 17 bases left between them. Germline loops: CDR1 LNHDA, CDR2 SQIVND (reference sequence). The CDR3 spans 15 residues. The CDR3 is CASSTSLRGRETQYF. DNA for the CDR3: TGTGCCAGTAGTACCTCCCTCCGGGGACGGGAGACCCAGTACTTC.